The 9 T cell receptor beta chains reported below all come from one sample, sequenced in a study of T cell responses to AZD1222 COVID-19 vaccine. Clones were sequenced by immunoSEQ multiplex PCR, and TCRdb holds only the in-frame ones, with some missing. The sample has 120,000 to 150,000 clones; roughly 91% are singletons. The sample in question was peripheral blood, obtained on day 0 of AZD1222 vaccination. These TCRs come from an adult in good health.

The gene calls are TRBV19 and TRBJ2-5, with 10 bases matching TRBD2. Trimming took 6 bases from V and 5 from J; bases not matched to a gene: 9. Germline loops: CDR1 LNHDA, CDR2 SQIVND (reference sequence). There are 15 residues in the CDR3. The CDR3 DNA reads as TGTGCCAGTAGGGAGAGCGGGGGGGGTCCCGAGACCCAGTACTTC. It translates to CASRESGGGPETQYF.

CDR3 loop: CASSDRGSDGYTF. The CDR3 bases are TGTGCCAGCTCGGACAGGGGCTCAGATGGCTACACCTTC. The chain employs TRBV3-1 (or the pseudogene TRBV3-2) and TRBJ1-2, with 9 bases matching TRBD1. The V gene end was trimmed by 8 bases and the J gene end by 6 bases; junction bases not matched to a gene: 7. CDR1 LGHDT and CDR2 YNNKEL come from the germline V gene (reference sequence). The CDR3 consists of 13 residues.

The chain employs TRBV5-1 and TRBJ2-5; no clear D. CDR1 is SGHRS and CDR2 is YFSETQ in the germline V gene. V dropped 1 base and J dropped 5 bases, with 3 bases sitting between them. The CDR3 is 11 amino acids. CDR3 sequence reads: CASSLSETQYF. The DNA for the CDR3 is TGCGCCAGCAGCTTGTCGGAGACCCAGTACTTC.

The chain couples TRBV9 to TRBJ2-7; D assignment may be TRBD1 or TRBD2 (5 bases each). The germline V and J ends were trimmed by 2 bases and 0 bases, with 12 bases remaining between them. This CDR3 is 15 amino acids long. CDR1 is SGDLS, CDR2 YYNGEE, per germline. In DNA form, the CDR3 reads TGTGCCAGCAGCGTTCAGGGAGATGGCTCCTACGAGCAGTACTTC. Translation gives CASSVQGDGSYEQYF.

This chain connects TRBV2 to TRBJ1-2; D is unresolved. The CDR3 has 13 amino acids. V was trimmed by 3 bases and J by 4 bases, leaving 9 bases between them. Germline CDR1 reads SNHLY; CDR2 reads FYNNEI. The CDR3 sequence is CASSDLGIYGYTF. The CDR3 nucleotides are TGTGCCAGCAGTGATTTAGGCATCTATGGCTACACCTTC.

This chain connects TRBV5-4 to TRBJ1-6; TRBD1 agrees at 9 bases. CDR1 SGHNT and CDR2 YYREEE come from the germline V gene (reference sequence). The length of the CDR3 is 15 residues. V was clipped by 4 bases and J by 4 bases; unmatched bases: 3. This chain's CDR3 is CASSLGQGYNSPLHF. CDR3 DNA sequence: TGTGCCAGCAGCCTAGGACAGGGGTATAATTCACCCCTCCACTTT.

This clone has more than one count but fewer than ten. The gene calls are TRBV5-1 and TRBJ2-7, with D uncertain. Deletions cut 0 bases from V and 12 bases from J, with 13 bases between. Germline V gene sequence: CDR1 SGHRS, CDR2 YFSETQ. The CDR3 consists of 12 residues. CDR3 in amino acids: CASSLAGDTWYF. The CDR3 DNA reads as TGCGCCAGCAGCTTGGCCGGAGACACTTGGTACTTC.

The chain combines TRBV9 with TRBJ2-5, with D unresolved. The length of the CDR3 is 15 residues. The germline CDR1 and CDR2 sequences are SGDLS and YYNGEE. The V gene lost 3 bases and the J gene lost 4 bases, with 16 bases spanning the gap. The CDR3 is CASSGANGRRETQYF. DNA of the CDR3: TGTGCCAGCAGCGGTGCTAACGGCAGGAGAGAGACCCAGTACTTC.

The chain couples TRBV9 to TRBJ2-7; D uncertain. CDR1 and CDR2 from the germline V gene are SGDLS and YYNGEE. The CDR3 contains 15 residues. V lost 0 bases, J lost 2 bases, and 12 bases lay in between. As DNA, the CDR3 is TGTGCCAGCAGCGTAGGGGCCGACCTTACCTACGAGCAGTACTTC. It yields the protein CASSVGADLTYEQYF.